Listed here are 32 T cell receptor beta chains from one sample, sequenced in a study of control samples from healthy donors and cancer patients. The data were produced by immunoSEQ multiplex PCR, yet TCRdb's version contains in-frame clones alone and is incomplete. The sample includes tens of thousands of clones, about 90% of them seen just once. The material sequenced was blood. Receptors were obtained from a middle-aged man in good health.

CDR3 protein: CASRIYGSNEKLFF. As DNA, the CDR3 is TGTGCCAGTAGAATCTATGGGTCAAATGAAAAACTGTTTTTT. The rearrangement uses TRBV19 and TRBJ1-4; D call uncertain. Germline CDR1 reads LNHDA; CDR2 reads SQIVND (reference sequence). The CDR3 spans 14 residues. V dropped 6 bases and J dropped 5 bases, with 13 bases sitting between them.

The chain couples TRBV28 to TRBJ2-3, with D tentatively TRBD1 or TRBD2 (7 bases each). This CDR3 is 15 amino acids long. CDR1 is MDHEN, CDR2 SYDVKM, per germline. V gave up 8 bases and J gave up 2 bases, with 17 bases separating them. CDR3 loop: CASQRGRGFTDTQYF. CDR3 nucleotides: TGTGCCAGCCAAAGGGGGCGGGGGTTCACAGATACGCAGTATTTT.

This chain connects TRBV19 to TRBJ2-7; a possible D gene is TRBD1 (6 bases). Germline V gives CDR1 LNHDA, CDR2 SQIVND (reference sequence). The CDR3 is 15 residues long. V lost 3 bases and J lost 4, with 16 bases in between. The CDR3 nucleotides are TGTGCCAGTAGTATCCGCCCAGGGGCCTCGTACGAGCAGTACTTC. Its protein product is CASSIRPGASYEQYF.

DNA for the CDR3: TGTGCCAGCAGCTTTACTAGCGGGGGTTACAATGAGCAGTTCTTC. Translated, it gives CASSFTSGGYNEQFF. The rearrangement joins TRBV7-9 to TRBJ2-1, with 11 bases identical to TRBD2. Germline V gene sequence: CDR1 SEHNR, CDR2 FQNEAQ (reference sequence). The CDR3 length is 15 residues. With 3 bases clipped from V and 4 bases from J, the junction kept 2 bases outside the gene matches.

This rearrangement joins TRBV19 to TRBJ1-1; D perhaps matches TRBD1 (5 bases). This CDR3 is built from 15 residues. Germline V gene lookup returns CDR1 LNHDA and CDR2 SQIVND (reference sequence). V was clipped by 3 bases and J by 0 bases, with 11 bases between them. CDR3 sequence: CASSIRQIMNTEAFF. CDR3 nucleotide sequence: TGTGCCAGTAGTATCAGACAGATTATGAACACTGAAGCTTTCTTT.

The chain uses TRBV5-6 and TRBJ1-2; D is unclear. Germline lookup yields CDR1 SGHDT and CDR2 YYEEEE. The V gene lost 3 bases and the J gene lost 0 bases, with 12 bases spanning the gap. The CDR3 spans 15 residues. The CDR3 DNA sequence: TGTGCCAGCAGCTCCCCCGACGGTACTAACTATGGCTACACCTTC. Amino acids: CASSSPDGTNYGYTF.

This chain joins TRBV18 and TRBJ1-2; a possible D gene is TRBD1 (5 bases). The CDR3 is 14 residues long. V shed 6 bases and J shed 4 bases, with 15 bases lying between them. Germline assignment: CDR1 KGHSH and CDR2 LQKENI. The CDR3 region has the DNA TGTGCCAGCTCCCCTCGGGGGAAAGGCTATGGCTACACCTTC. Translating it yields CASSPRGKGYGYTF.

This clone occurred a few times. The chain has TRBV6-5 and TRBJ1-5, with no clear D. Per germline, CDR1 MNHEY and CDR2 SVGAGI. The CDR3 consists of 15 residues. Deletions cut 5 bases from V and 2 bases from J, with 13 bases between. CDR3 DNA: TGTGCCAGCAGTCTCTCACATTTGGGCAATCAGCCCCAGCATTTT. Translating it yields CASSLSHLGNQPQHF.

The chain joins TRBV11-3 to TRBJ1-1, with a possible D match to TRBD1 (5 bases). CDR3 length equals 15 residues. Germline loops: CDR1 SGHNT, CDR2 YENEEA. V dropped 4 bases and J dropped 1 base, with 13 bases sitting between them. The CDR3: CASSSWGTGNTEAFF. CDR3 sequence (DNA): TGTGCCAGCAGCTCCTGGGGTACAGGGAACACTGAAGCTTTCTTT.

This clone showed up just a few times. The J gene is TRBJ1-2, the V gene TRBV5-6; TRBD1 might be the D (6 bases). Germline-derived CDR1 and CDR2 are SGHDT and YYEEEE. There are 14 residues in the CDR3. Trimming removed 0 bases at V and 4 bases at J, with 10 bases between. The chain's CDR3 is CASSLEGGGYGYTF. The DNA for the CDR3 is TGTGCCAGCAGCTTGGAGGGGGGAGGCTATGGCTACACCTTC.

V and J are TRBV18 and TRBJ1-1, with a tentative D call TRBD1 (5 bases). Trimming pared 1 base from V and 5 bases from J, leaving 8 bases between. Germline V gene sequence: CDR1 KGHSH, CDR2 LQKENI. The CDR3 is 13 residues long. The CDR3: CASSPQGQTEAFF. The CDR3 DNA is TGTGCCAGCTCACCACAGGGGCAGACTGAAGCTTTCTTT.

The rearrangement uses TRBV7-8 and TRBJ1-2; D unclear. The germline V and J ends were trimmed by 3 bases and 5 bases, with 10 bases remaining between them. The germline CDR1 and CDR2 sequences are SGHVS and FQNEAQ. The CDR3 length is 13 residues. The CDR3 loop reads CASSFRPGYGYTF. The CDR3 nucleotides are TGTGCCAGCAGCTTTCGACCGGGGTATGGCTACACCTTC.

This rearrangement joins TRBV25-1 to TRBJ1-6; no definite D call. Trimming took off 2 bases at V and 9 bases at J, with 11 bases between the two ends. CDR1 and CDR2 from the germline V gene are MGHDK and SYGVNS. The CDR3 covers 14 residues. CDR3 in DNA: TGTGCCAGCAGTGAACAGGAGAGAAGTTCACCCCTCCACTTT. This gives the protein CASSEQERSSPLHF.

The rearrangement uses TRBV5-6 and TRBJ2-7, with 9 bases that match TRBD2. Germline V gene data show CDR1 as SGHDT and CDR2 as YYEEEE. V dropped 1 base and J dropped 6; count of bases not matched to a gene: 8. This CDR3 contains 15 residues. CDR3 coding DNA: TGTGCCAGCAGCTTGTCAGGCGGGGGGGCCGCCGAGCAGTACTTC. Translation gives CASSLSGGGAAEQYF.

The chain links TRBV5-4 to TRBJ2-3; TRBD1 matches at 7 bases. Germline CDR1 reads SGHNT; CDR2 reads YYREEE (reference sequence). CDR3 size: 15 residues. Losses at the gene ends were 4 bases for V and 0 bases for J; bases not matched to a gene: 5. In DNA, the CDR3 is TGTGCCAGCAGCGGATGGACAGGCAGCACAGATACGCAGTATTTT. As protein: CASSGWTGSTDTQYF. The full variable domain, its missing parts supplied by reference TRBV5-4 and TRBJ2-3, is ETGVTQSPTHLIKTRGQQVTLRCSSQSGHNTVSWYQQALGQGPQFIFQYYREEENGRGNFPPRFSGLQFPNYSSELNVNALELDDSALYLCASSGWTGSTDTQYFGPGTRLTVL.

This clone was recorded only once. The chain carries TRBV27 and TRBJ2-7; D unresolved. The length of the CDR3 is 12 residues. Per the germline V gene, CDR1 is MNHEY and CDR2 is SMNVEV (reference sequence). Trimming pared 6 bases from V and 2 bases from J, leaving 8 bases between. CDR3 amino acids: CASRDGPYEQYF. The CDR3 bases are TGTGCCAGCAGGGATGGACCCTACGAGCAGTACTTC.

The V gene is TRBV6-5, the J gene TRBJ1-4; D uncertain. Germline V gene sequence: CDR1 MNHEY, CDR2 SVGAGI. The CDR3 is 14 amino acids. The V gene lost 6 bases and the J gene lost 8 bases, with 16 bases spanning the gap. The CDR3 bases are TGTGCCAGCAGCTCTAAACTAATTAGGGAAAAACTGTTTTTT. Its translation is CASSSKLIREKLFF.

The DNA for the CDR3 is TGTGCCAGTAGGATTACCCCTGGTAGGGGCTCTGGAAACACCATATATTTT. Its protein is CASRITPGRGSGNTIYF. The chain combines TRBV19 with TRBJ1-3; a weak D match, TRBD1 (5 bases). The ends were cut back, 6 bases at V and 0 bases at J, with 18 bases in the middle. In germline, CDR1 is LNHDA, CDR2 SQIVND (reference sequence). CDR3 length: 17 residues. The complete variable domain, with remaining parts taken from reference TRBV19 and TRBJ1-3, reads DGGITQSPKYLFRKEGQNVTLSCEQNLNHDAMYWYRQDPGQGLRLIYYSQIVNDFQKGDIAEGYSVSREKKESFPLTVTSAQKNPTAFYLCASRITPGRGSGNTIYFGEGSWLTVV.

The CDR3 DNA sequence: TGTGCCAGCAGCTCTAGAGGGGGCCTCGATACGCAGTATTTT. It codes for CASSSRGGLDTQYF. The chain carries TRBV7-9 and TRBJ2-3; TRBD1 matches at 7 bases. After removal of 4 bases from V and 6 bases from J, the junction contained 7 bases not matched to a gene. The V gene's germline CDR1 is SEHNR and CDR2 FQNEAQ (reference sequence). There are 14 residues in the CDR3.

V and J are TRBV24-1 and TRBJ2-7; TRBD1 agrees at 7 bases. Germline V gene sequence: CDR1 KGHDR, CDR2 SFDVKD. The CDR3 contains 16 residues. The V gene end was trimmed by 3 bases and the J gene end by 3 bases; junction bases not matched to a gene: 10. The CDR3 sequence is CATSDVLGTAIYEQYF. In nucleotides, the CDR3 is TGTGCCACCAGTGATGTCTTAGGGACAGCGATCTACGAGCAGTACTTC.

The CDR3 is CASSSETGYGYTF. In DNA, the CDR3 is TGTGCCAGCAGCTCCGAGACCGGCTATGGCTACACCTTC. The chain joins TRBV7-9 to TRBJ1-2; D is undetermined. V shed 4 bases and J shed 4 bases, with 10 bases lying between them. The CDR3 sequence is 13 residues long. Germline lookup yields CDR1 SEHNR and CDR2 FQNEAQ (reference sequence).

The chain uses TRBV11-2 and TRBJ2-5, with no clear D. This CDR3 comprises 15 residues. Looked up from germline, CDR1 is SGHAT and CDR2 is FQNNGV. V lost 5 bases, J lost 2 bases, and 15 bases lay in between. The CDR3 DNA reads as TGTGCCAGCAGCCCCCAACCGATGCCTCAAGAGACCCAGTACTTC. The encoded protein is CASSPQPMPQETQYF.

The chain uses TRBV9 and TRBJ1-3; D perhaps matches TRBD1 (6 bases). The V and J ends lost 3 bases and 2 bases respectively, with 21 bases between them. Germline V gene data show CDR1 as SGDLS and CDR2 as YYNGEE. The CDR3 totals 18 residues. As DNA, the CDR3 is TGTGCCAGCAGCGCATCGATAATCGGACAGATTACTGGAAACACCATATATTTT. Amino acid sequence: CASSASIIGQITGNTIYF.

CDR3 amino acids: CAWTAGGRTEAFF. The CDR3 DNA is TGTGCCTGGACGGCAGGGGGGCGGACTGAAGCTTTCTTT. The V and J genes are TRBV30 and TRBJ1-1, with TRBD1 matching over 7 bases. CDR1 is GTSNPN, CDR2 SVGIG, per germline (reference sequence). This CDR3 is built from 13 residues. V lost 4 bases, J lost 5 bases, and 7 bases stayed unmatched.

This clone occurred a few times. The chain employs TRBV6-4 and TRBJ1-2; 9 positions match TRBD1. Trimming took 5 bases from V and 7 from J; bases not matched to a gene: 5. The CDR3 sequence is 13 residues long. Germline V gene sequence: CDR1 MRHNA, CDR2 SNTAGT. CDR3 region: CASSPDRGGGYTF. The CDR3 coding sequence is TGTGCCAGCAGTCCGGACAGGGGAGGTGGCTACACCTTC.

This chain connects TRBV27 to TRBJ1-1; D perhaps matches TRBD1 (6 bases). The germline CDR1 and CDR2 sequences are MNHEY and SMNVEV (reference sequence). The CDR3 consists of 20 residues. V was trimmed by 6 bases and J by 4 bases, leaving 33 bases between them. The CDR3 coding sequence is TGTGCCAGCAGGAACCGGGTCGGGGGCACGCTAAAGGGAGGGGGCACTGAAGCTTTCTTT. It specifies CASRNRVGGTLKGGGTEAFF.

The V call is TRBV6-5, the J call TRBJ2-2; TRBD2 matches at 7 bases. J lost 4 bases, V lost 6 bases, and 2 bases had no gene match. Germline CDR1 and CDR2: MNHEY and SVGAGI. The CDR3 loop spans 13 amino acids. CDR3 in amino acids: CASRSGATGELFF. The CDR3 DNA sequence: TGTGCCAGCAGGAGCGGGGCCACCGGGGAGCTGTTTTTT.

The chain employs TRBV6-1 and TRBJ1-3, with D tentatively TRBD1 (6 bases). This CDR3 has 16 residues. V was pared by 4 bases and J by 4 bases, with 17 bases between. Looked up from germline, CDR1 is MNHNS and CDR2 is SASEGT. The CDR3: CASSGVRQGTGNTIYF. DNA for the CDR3: TGTGCCAGCAGTGGAGTCCGCCAGGGGACAGGAAACACCATATATTTT.

V and J are TRBV30 and TRBJ1-1; no definite D call. Trimming removed 1 base from V and 6 bases from J, with 6 bases in between. The CDR3 has 11 amino acids. Germline V gene lookup returns CDR1 GTSNPN and CDR2 SVGIG (reference sequence). This chain's CDR3 is CAWSARSEAFF. As DNA, the CDR3 is TGTGCCTGGAGTGCCCGGTCTGAAGCTTTCTTT.

The chain carries TRBV18 and TRBJ2-1; 14 bases are a match to TRBD2. This CDR3 spans 19 amino acids. The ends lost 0 bases at V and 1 base at J; junction bases unmatched: 5. Germline CDR1 and CDR2: KGHSH and LQKENI. The CDR3 sequence: CASSPPGTSGGGSYNEQFF. Written as DNA, the CDR3 is TGTGCCAGCTCACCACCGGGGACTAGCGGGGGAGGATCCTACAATGAGCAGTTCTTC.

This rearrangement joins TRBV6-5 to TRBJ2-7, with D tentatively TRBD2 (6 bases). The V end lost 6 bases, the J end lost 3 bases, and 12 bases lay between the germline ends. The V gene's germline CDR1 is MNHEY and CDR2 SVGAGI. The CDR3 loop spans 13 amino acids. As DNA, the CDR3 is TGTGCCAGCAGGGGGGGAGTCCTCTACGAGCAGTACTTC. Amino acid sequence: CASRGGVLYEQYF.

This chain joins TRBV15 and TRBJ2-7; the D gene is possibly TRBD1 (5 bases). The CDR3 covers 21 residues. Trimming left V 1 base short and J 5 bases short, with 33 bases between. Germline CDR1 is LNHNV and CDR2 is YYDKDF (reference sequence). The CDR3 is CATSRGRSGRVNLNEKDEQYF. The DNA of the CDR3 is TGTGCCACCAGCAGAGGCCGGTCGGGCAGGGTGAATCTTAACGAAAAGGACGAGCAGTACTTC.